The text below deals with one T cell receptor (beta chain). Its antigen is not identified. Researchers collected around 2.7 ml of blood per donor. This entry belongs to a study of monozygotic twins with inflammatory bowel disease. Notes on the study in general: Diversity of TCRbeta measured by inverse Simpson was lower in IBD patients than in healthy co-twins. Resolution of different T cell subtypes was not achieved.

Germline V gives CDR1 SGHTA, CDR2 FQGNSA. This CDR3 region has 16 residues. Amplification of TCRalpha and TCRbeta cDNA involved two nested PCRs that ran for roughly 17 and 9 cycles. TCRdb reprocessed the 5' RACE reads; each CDR3 protein has one entry and no DNA is given. The sample table includes 350,000 to 550,000 distinct CDR3 sequences. The J gene is TRBJ1-6, the V gene TRBV7-2. The receptor was derived from a human donor with ulcerative colitis or Crohn's disease, or a healthy co-twin of an affected twin (not recorded which). What was sequenced was blood. CDR3: CASKARGTEYNSPLHF.